The sample holds a few counts of the clone carrying this T cell receptor beta chain. TCRdb redid the calling of the 5' RACE reads with MiXCR, one entry per CDR3 protein. The sample carries roughly 67,000 distinct CDR3 sequences, 11% recorded once. Per the germline V gene, CDR1 is KGHDR and CDR2 is SFDVKD. This CDR3 contains 13 residues. The ends were cut back, 9 bases at V and 1 base at J, with 9 bases in the middle. The data derive from a study of early T cells in non-severe SARS-CoV-2 infection. Sequencing was performed on whole blood. This clonotype was sampled from an adult who was a healthcare worker with PCR-confirmed SARS-CoV-2 infection or an uninfected control (not recorded which). The V and J genes are TRBV24-1 and TRBJ2-1, with D maybe TRBD2 (5 bases). CDR3 nucleotide sequence: TGTGCCACCCAACGGGATTCCTACAATGAGCAGTTCTTC. This codes for CATQRDSYNEQFF.